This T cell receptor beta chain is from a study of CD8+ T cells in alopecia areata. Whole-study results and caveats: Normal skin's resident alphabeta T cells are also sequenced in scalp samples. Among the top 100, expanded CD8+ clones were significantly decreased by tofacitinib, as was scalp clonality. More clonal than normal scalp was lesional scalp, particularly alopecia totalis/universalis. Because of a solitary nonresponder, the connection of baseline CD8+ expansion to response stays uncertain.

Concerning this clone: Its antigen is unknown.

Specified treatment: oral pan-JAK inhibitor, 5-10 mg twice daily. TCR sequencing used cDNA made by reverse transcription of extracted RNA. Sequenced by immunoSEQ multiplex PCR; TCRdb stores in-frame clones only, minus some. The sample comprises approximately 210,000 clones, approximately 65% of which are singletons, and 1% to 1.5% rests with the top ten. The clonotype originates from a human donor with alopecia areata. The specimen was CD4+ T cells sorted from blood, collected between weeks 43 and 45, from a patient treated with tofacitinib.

CDR3 DNA: TGTGCCAGCTCACCAGTTTCAACCTCGGTAGAGCAGTACTTC. Amino acid sequence: CASSPVSTSVEQYF. The rearrangement uses TRBV18 and TRBJ2-7; D gene unclear. V lost 2 bases and J lost 7, with 15 bases in between. The CDR3 totals 14 residues. The V gene's germline CDR1 is KGHSH and CDR2 LQKENI.